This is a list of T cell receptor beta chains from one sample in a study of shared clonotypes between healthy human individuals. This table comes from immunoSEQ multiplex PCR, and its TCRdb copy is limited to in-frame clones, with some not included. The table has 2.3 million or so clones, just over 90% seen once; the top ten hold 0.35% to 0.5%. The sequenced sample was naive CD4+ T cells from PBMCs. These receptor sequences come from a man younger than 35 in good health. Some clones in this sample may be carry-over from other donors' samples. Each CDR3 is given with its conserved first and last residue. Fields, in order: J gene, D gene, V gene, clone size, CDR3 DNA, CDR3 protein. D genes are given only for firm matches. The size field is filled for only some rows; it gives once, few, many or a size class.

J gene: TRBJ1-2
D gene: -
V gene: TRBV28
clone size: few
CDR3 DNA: TGTGCCAGCAGTTTTGTGTATGGCTACACCTTC
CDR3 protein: CASSFVYGYTF

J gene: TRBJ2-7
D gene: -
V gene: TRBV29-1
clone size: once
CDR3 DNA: TGCAGCGTTGATAATGGACTCCCCGGCGTGGAGCAGTACTTC
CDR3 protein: CSVDNGLPGVEQYF

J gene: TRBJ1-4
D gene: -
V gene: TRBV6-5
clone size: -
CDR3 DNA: TGTGCCAGCAGTTCCTCCTTTAAGGGCGTGGAACTGTTTTTT
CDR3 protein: CASSSSFKGVELFF

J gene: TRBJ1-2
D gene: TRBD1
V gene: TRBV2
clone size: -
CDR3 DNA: TGTGCCAGCAACCCGAATACAGGGGGGGGAGGTGGCTACACCTTC
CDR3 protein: CASNPNTGGGGGYTF

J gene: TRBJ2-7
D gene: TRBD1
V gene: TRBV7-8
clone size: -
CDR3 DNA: TGTGCCAGCAGCTTAAGGGACAGAGCCTACGAGCAGTACTTC
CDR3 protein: CASSLRDRAYEQYF

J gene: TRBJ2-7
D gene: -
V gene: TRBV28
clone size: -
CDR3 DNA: TGTGCCAGCAGCGTCGGGATCTCCTACGAGCAGTACTTC
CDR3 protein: CASSVGISYEQYF

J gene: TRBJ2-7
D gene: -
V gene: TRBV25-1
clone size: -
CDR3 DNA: TGTGCCAGCAGTGAATTGAGTGGTAGCTCCTACGAGCAGTACTTC
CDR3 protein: CASSELSGSSYEQYF

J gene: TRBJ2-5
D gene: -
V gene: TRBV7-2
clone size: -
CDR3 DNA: TGTGCCAGCAGCTTCGGGAGAGTGACCCAGTACTTC
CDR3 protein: CASSFGRVTQYF

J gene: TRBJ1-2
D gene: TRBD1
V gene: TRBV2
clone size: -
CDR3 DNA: TGTGCCAGCAAGTCAGAGGGGGCGGGAGGCTACACCTTC
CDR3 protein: CASKSEGAGGYTF

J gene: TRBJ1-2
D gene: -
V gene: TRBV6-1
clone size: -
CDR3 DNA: TGTGCCAGCAGTCCTCTCATCGCGGGGAGTGGCTACACCTTC
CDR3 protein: CASSPLIAGSGYTF

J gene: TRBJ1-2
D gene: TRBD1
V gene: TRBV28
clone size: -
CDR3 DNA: TGTGCCAGCAGCGCTGGGACAGGACGGGGCTACACCTTC
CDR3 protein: CASSAGTGRGYTF

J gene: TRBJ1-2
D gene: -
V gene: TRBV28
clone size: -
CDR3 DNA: TGTGCCAGCAGTTATAGACAGTATCGGTATGGCTACACCTTC
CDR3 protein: CASSYRQYRYGYTF

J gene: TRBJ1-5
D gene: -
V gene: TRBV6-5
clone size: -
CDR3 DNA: TGTGCCAGCAGCCCCGGGGGCTACAATCAGCCCCAGCATTTT
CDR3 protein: CASSPGGYNQPQHF

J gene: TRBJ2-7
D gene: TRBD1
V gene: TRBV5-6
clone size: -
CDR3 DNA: TGTGCCAGCAGCTTGTTCGACAGGGCGTCCTACGAGCAGTACTTC
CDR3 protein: CASSLFDRASYEQYF

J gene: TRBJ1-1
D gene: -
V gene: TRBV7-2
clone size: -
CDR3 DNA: TGTGCCAGCAGCCACGCGGGGCCCATGAACACTGAAGCTTTCTTT
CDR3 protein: CASSHAGPMNTEAFF

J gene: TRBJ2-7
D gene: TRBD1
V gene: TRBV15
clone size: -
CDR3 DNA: TGTGCCACCAGCAGAGCCCCGGGACAGGGGGGGACTTACGAGCAGTACTTC
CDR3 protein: CATSRAPGQGGTYEQYF

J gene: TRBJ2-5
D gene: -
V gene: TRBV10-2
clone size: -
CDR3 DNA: TGCGCCAGCAGTGAGACCCCTTTGCGGACCCAGTACTTC
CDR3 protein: CASSETPLRTQYF

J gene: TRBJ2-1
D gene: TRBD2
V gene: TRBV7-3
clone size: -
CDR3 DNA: TGTGCCAGCAGCTTACGGGTGGGAGGGGATGAGCAGTTCTTC
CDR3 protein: CASSLRVGGDEQFF

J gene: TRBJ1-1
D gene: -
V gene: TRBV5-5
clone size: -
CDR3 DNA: TGTGCCAGCAGCGGTACGACAGCCCCGGAGACTGAAGCTTTCTTT
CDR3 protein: CASSGTTAPETEAFF

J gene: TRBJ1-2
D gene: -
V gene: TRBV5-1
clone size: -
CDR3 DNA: TGCGCCAGCAGCTTGGCAGGCGGGGGCGGCTATGGCTACACCTTC
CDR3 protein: CASSLAGGGGYGYTF

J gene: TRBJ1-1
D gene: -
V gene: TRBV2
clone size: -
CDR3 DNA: TGTGCCAGCAGTGAACGCGTGAACACTGAAGCTTTCTTT
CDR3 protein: CASSERVNTEAFF

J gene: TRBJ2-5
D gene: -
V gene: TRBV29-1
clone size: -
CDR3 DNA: TGCAGCGTTGTACTGGGGGACGGAGAGACCCAGTACTTC
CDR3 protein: CSVVLGDGETQYF

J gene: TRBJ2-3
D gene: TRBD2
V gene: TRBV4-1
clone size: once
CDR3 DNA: TGCGCCAGCAGCTCCCGACTAGCGGTGAGCACAGATACGCAGTATTTT
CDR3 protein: CASSSRLAVSTDTQYF

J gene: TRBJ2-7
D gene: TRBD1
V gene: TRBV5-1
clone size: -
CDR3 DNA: TGCGCCAGCAGCCTCCGGGACAGACTTTACGAGCAGTACTTC
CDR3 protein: CASSLRDRLYEQYF

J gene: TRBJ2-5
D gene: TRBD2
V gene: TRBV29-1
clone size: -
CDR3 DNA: TGCAGCGTTAGTAGCGGGGGGGGTTTCGGTGAGACCCAGTACTTC
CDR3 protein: CSVSSGGGFGETQYF

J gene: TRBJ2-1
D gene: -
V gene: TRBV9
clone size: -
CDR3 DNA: TGTGCCAGCCGGGACCCGCTCGGCAATGAGCAGTTCTTC
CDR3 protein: CASRDPLGNEQFF

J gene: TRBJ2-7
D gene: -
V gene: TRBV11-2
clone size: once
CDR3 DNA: TGTGCCAGCAGGCCACCGGGTCGAAAGCCCTACGAGCAGTACTTC
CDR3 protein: CASRPPGRKPYEQYF

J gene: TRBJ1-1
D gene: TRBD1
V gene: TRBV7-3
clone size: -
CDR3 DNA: TGTGCCAGCAGCTTAGGACAGGGTTCTGAAGCTTTCTTT
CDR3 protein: CASSLGQGSEAFF

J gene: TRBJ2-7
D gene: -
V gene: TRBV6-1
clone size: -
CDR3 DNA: TGTGCCAGCATGATTCGGGGACTCCACTACGAGCAGTACTTC
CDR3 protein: CASMIRGLHYEQYF

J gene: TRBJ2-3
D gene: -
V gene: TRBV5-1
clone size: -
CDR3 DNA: TGCGCCAGCACGGCGACAGACGGAAGCACAGATACGCAGTATTTT
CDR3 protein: CASTATDGSTDTQYF

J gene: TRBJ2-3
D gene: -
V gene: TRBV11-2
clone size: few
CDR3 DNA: TGTGCCAGCAGCTCTAGCACAGATACGCAGTATTTT
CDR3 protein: CASSSSTDTQYF

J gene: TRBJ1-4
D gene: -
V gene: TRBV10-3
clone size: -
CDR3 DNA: TGTGCCATCAGTGAACGGGGGTCGTGGGAAAAACTGTTTTTT
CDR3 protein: CAISERGSWEKLFF